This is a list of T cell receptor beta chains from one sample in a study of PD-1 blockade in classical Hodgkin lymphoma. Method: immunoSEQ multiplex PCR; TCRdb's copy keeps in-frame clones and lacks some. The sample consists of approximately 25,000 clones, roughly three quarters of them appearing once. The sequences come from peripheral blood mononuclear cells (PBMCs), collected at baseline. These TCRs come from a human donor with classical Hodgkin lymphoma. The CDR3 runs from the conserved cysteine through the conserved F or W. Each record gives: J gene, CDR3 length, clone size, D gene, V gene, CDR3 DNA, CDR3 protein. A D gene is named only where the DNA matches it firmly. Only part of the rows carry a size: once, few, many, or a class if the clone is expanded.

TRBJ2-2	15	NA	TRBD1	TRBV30	TGTGCCTATTCTGGACAGGGGGCGAACACCGGGGAGCTGTTTTTT	CAYSGQGANTGELFF
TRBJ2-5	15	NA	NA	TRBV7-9	TGTGCCAGCAGCTTATTCGGGCAGGGTCGGAAGACCCAGTACTTC	CASSLFGQGRKTQYF
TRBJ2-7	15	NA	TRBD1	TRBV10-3	TGTGCCATCAGGAACCCGGATGGGACAGCCTACGAGCAGTACTTC	CAIRNPDGTAYEQYF
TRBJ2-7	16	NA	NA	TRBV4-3	TGCGCCAGCAGCCAAGATTATCACGGATACTCCTACGAGCAGTACTTC	CASSQDYHGYSYEQYF
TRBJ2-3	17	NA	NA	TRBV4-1	TGCGCCAGCAGCCAAGACGTACCGAGCCCCCACACAGATACGCAGTATTTT	CASSQDVPSPHTDTQYF
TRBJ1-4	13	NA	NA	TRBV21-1	TGTGCCAGCGGCCGTCAGGATTATGAAAAACTGTTTTTT	CASGRQDYEKLFF
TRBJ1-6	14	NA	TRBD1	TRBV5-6	TGTGCCAGCAGCTCGAGACCGACAGGGGAACCCCTCCACTTT	CASSSRPTGEPLHF
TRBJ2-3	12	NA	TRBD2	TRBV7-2	TGTGCCAGCAGCGCCACCCGGGGGGCGCAGTATTTT	CASSATRGAQYF
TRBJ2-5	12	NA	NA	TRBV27	TGTGCCAGCAGGACAGTGGGGGAGACCCAGTACTTC	CASRTVGETQYF
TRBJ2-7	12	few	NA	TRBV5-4	TGTGCCAGCAGTACGTACTCAAACGAGCAGTACTTC	CASSTYSNEQYF
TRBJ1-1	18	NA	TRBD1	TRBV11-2	TGTGCCAGCAGCCTCTACGGGACAGGGGGCTTTGAAAACACTGAAGCTTTCTTT	CASSLYGTGGFENTEAFF
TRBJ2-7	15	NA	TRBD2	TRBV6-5	TGTGCCAGCAGTTACACGGCTAGCGGGGGGAGTGCGCAGTACTTC	CASSYTASGGSAQYF
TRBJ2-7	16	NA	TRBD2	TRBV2	TGTGCCAGCAGTGAACCTAGCGGGGGGACCTCCTACGAGCAGTACTTC	CASSEPSGGTSYEQYF
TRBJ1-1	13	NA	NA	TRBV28	TGTGCCAGCAGTTTATCTCTGAACACTGAAGCTTTCTTT	CASSLSLNTEAFF